Below are 23 T cell receptor beta chains sequenced from a single sample in a study of T cells in Graves' hyperthyroidism and ophthalmopathy. TCR beta CDR3 regions were amplified from RNA transcripts. With the HTBI primer set, the TCR CDR3 went through a first round of RT-PCR. TCRdb reanalysed the multiplex PCR reads using MiXCR and keeps one entry per CDR3 protein. The table records approximately 630,000 distinct CDR3 sequences, 15% to 20% of them present only once. The sample consisted of blood. The receptors come from a woman in her 30s with Graves' hyperthyroidism.

This clonotype appeared many times. The gene calls are TRBV7-3 and TRBJ2-7, with a weak D call TRBD2 (6 bases). Trimming stripped 3 bases from V and 7 bases from J, with 16 bases between. This CDR3 is built from 14 residues. The germline V gene encodes CDR1 SGHTA and CDR2 FQGTGA. CDR3 in DNA: TGTGCCAGCAGCTTGGAGGGGCCGCCGGGGGAGCAGTACTTC. Its protein is CASSLEGPPGEQYF.

This clonotype was counted at least ten times. The chain has TRBV28 and TRBJ2-5; TRBD1 aligns across 7 bases. J was trimmed by 5 bases and V by 5 bases; bases with no gene match: 11. CDR3 length equals 15 residues. The germline V gene has CDR1 MDHEN and CDR2 SYDVKM. The CDR3 here is CASSLPGTARETQYF. CDR3 DNA: TGTGCCAGCAGTCTACCCGGGACAGCGAGGGAGACCCAGTACTTC.

This chain links TRBV28 with TRBJ2-1; D gene uncertain. Germline V gene sequence: CDR1 MDHEN, CDR2 SYDVKM. CDR3 length equals 12 residues. V was pared by 2 bases and J by 9 bases, with 8 bases between. CDR3 bases: TGTGCCAGCAGTTTACCCGTGGTTGAGCAGTTCTTC. It translates to CASSLPVVEQFF.

This clonotype has at least ten counts. This CDR3 reads CASSPRQGARGETQYF. CDR3 sequence (DNA): TGTGCCAGCTCACCCCGACAGGGGGCGCGGGGAGAGACCCAGTACTTC. J is TRBJ2-5 and V is TRBV18; the match to TRBD1 covers 10 bases. The CDR3 spans 16 residues. Germline V gene lookup returns CDR1 KGHSH and CDR2 LQKENI. Trimming took 3 bases from V and 4 from J; bases not matched to a gene: 8.

This clonotype was detected ten times or more. The V call is TRBV2, the J call TRBJ1-2; 9 positions match TRBD1. Per the germline V gene, CDR1 is SNHLY and CDR2 is FYNNEI. This CDR3 comprises 13 residues. The ends lost 9 bases at V and 0 bases at J; junction bases unmatched: 2. CDR3 coding DNA: TGTGCCAGTAGGACAGGGGCTAACTATGGCTACACCTTC. Encoded protein: CASRTGANYGYTF.

The chain combines TRBV5-1 with TRBJ2-3; TRBD1 agrees at 9 bases. This CDR3 is built from 16 residues. Looked up from germline, CDR1 is SGHRS and CDR2 is YFSETQ. The ends lost 0 bases at V and 4 bases at J; junction bases unmatched: 6. CDR3 coding DNA: TGCGCCAGCAGCTTGGCGCGGACAGGGGAGGCAGATACGCAGTATTTT. This codes for CASSLARTGEADTQYF.

This clonotype was observed a few times. The gene calls are TRBV24-1 and TRBJ2-1; no firm D call. Per the germline V gene, CDR1 is KGHDR and CDR2 is SFDVKD. Trimming took 2 bases from V and 5 from J, leaving 6 bases between them. CDR3 length equals 13 residues. CDR3 in DNA: TGTGCCACCAGTGATTCGATCCACAATGAGCAGTTCTTC. It specifies CATSDSIHNEQFF.

This clonotype was detected ten times or more. The genes are TRBV7-6 and TRBJ1-2; D call uncertain. The ends were cut back, 1 base at V and 2 bases at J, with 8 bases in the middle. Per the germline V gene, CDR1 is SGHVS and CDR2 is FNYEAQ. The CDR3 loop spans 14 amino acids. This CDR3 is CASSLVVGNYGYTF. The CDR3 DNA sequence: TGTGCCAGCAGCTTAGTTGTCGGAAACTATGGCTACACCTTC.

This chain joins TRBV2 and TRBJ2-1; TRBD2 is a possible D gene (5 bases). The CDR3 consists of 14 residues. V was clipped by 8 bases and J by 8 bases, with 19 bases between them. CDR1 is SNHLY and CDR2 is FYNNEI in the germline V gene. The chain's CDR3 is CASHESADLDEQFF. In DNA form, the CDR3 reads TGTGCCAGCCACGAGTCAGCGGACCTGGATGAGCAGTTCTTC.

There are a few counts of this clonotype. The V and J genes are TRBV4-1 and TRBJ1-2; TRBD1 aligns across 7 bases. The ends lost 4 bases at V and 4 bases at J; junction bases unmatched: 15. The CDR3 is made up of 17 amino acids. The V gene's germline CDR1 is MGHRA and CDR2 YSYEKL. CDR3 loop: CASSPGQDPGSIYGYTF. The CDR3 DNA reads as TGCGCCAGCAGCCCTGGACAGGATCCTGGCTCAATCTATGGCTACACCTTC.

This clonotype was counted between two and nine times. This chain connects TRBV7-9 to TRBJ1-2, with a possible D match to TRBD1 (6 bases). CDR1 is SEHNR, CDR2 FQNEAQ, per germline (reference sequence). The germline V and J ends were trimmed by 1 base and 4 bases, with 13 bases remaining between them. This CDR3 region has 15 residues. CDR3 sequence: CASSLVSTGIYGYTF. As DNA, the CDR3 is TGTGCCAGCAGCTTAGTCAGCACAGGGATCTATGGCTACACCTTC. The full variable domain, in which reference TRBV7-9 and TRBJ1-2 provide the parts outside the CDR3, is DTGVSQNPRHKITKRGQNVTFRCDPISEHNRLYWYRQTLGQGPEFLTYFQNEAQLEKSRLLSDRFSAERPKGSFSTLEIQRTEQGDSAMYLCASSLVSTGIYGYTFGSGTRLTVV.

V gene TRBV7-2 combines with J gene TRBJ1-2; 9 positions match TRBD1. The CDR3 spans 13 residues. Germline CDR1 reads SGHTA; CDR2 reads FQGNSA. The V and J ends lost 1 base and 8 bases, in that order; junction bases with no gene match: 2. Here the CDR3 DNA reads TGTGCCAGCAGCTTAGAGGGGACAGGGGGCTACACCTTC. Protein product: CASSLEGTGGYTF. Using reference TRBV7-2 and TRBJ1-2 for the parts outside the CDR3, the full variable domain is GAGVSQSPSNKVTEKGKDVELRCDPISGHTALYWYRQSLGQGLEFLIYFQGNSAPDKSGLPSDRFSAERTGGSVSTLTIQRTQQEDSAVYLCASSLEGTGGYTFGSGTRLTVV.

The genes are TRBV5-1 and TRBJ1-6; D perhaps matches TRBD1 (6 bases). The ends were cut back, 4 bases at V and 8 bases at J, with 10 bases in the middle. The CDR3 is 13 residues long. Germline V gives CDR1 SGHRS, CDR2 YFSETQ. This CDR3 reads CASSPQGDSPLHF. Written as DNA, the CDR3 is TGCGCCAGCAGCCCACAGGGAGATTCACCCCTCCACTTT.

The rearrangement links TRBV4-1 to TRBJ2-4; D might be TRBD2 (5 bases). CDR1 MGHRA and CDR2 YSYEKL come from the germline V gene. The CDR3 is 17 amino acids. The V gene lost 1 base and the J gene lost 3 bases, with 16 bases spanning the gap. CDR3 loop: CASSQGAPRGVKNIQYF. Here the CDR3 DNA reads TGCGCCAGCAGCCAAGGGGCCCCCCGGGGAGTCAAAAACATTCAGTACTTC.

This clonotype was counted only a few times. The rearrangement uses TRBV19 and TRBJ2-2; TRBD1 is a possible D gene (5 bases). This CDR3 is 12 amino acids long. The germline CDR1 and CDR2 sequences are LNHDA and SQIVND (reference sequence). Trimming removed 7 bases from V and 7 bases from J, with 10 bases in between. In DNA form, the CDR3 reads TGTGCCAGTACCAGGGATGTCGGGGAGCTGTTTTTT. As protein: CASTRDVGELFF.

This clonotype appeared many times. The chain has TRBV10-3 and TRBJ2-5, with 8 bases that match TRBD1. The V gene end was trimmed by 2 bases and the J gene end by 3 bases; junction bases not matched to a gene: 5. The CDR3 loop spans 15 amino acids. CDR1 and CDR2 (germline): ENHRY, SYGVKD. In DNA, the CDR3 is TGTGCCATCAGTGAGCCGAGGACAGGGAAAGAGACCCAGTACTTC. Protein: CAISEPRTGKETQYF.

In regard to this clonotype: A junction end diverges from the germline sequence, so it may reflect a read error. The rearrangement uses TRBV11-1 and TRBJ2-2, with unresolved D. The CDR3 is 14 amino acids. CDR1 is SGHAT, CDR2 FQDESV, per germline (reference sequence). DNA for the CDR3: TGTGCCAGCAGCTTAAGCCACAACACCAGGGAGCTGTTTTTT. Translated: CASSLSHNTRELFF.

This clonotype occurred many times. The chain uses TRBV12-3 or TRBV12-4 and TRBJ2-1; 14 nucleotides line up with TRBD2. With V trimmed by 5 bases and J by 9 bases, 12 bases remained unmatched. The CDR3 loop spans 17 amino acids. The CDR3 DNA follows: TGTGCCAGCAGTCAGATGGGACTAGCGGGAGTGGTTGGTGAGCAGTTCTTC. As protein: CASSQMGLAGVVGEQFF.

This clonotype has more than one count but fewer than ten. This chain joins TRBV5-1 and TRBJ1-3, with D maybe TRBD1 (6 bases). Germline loops: CDR1 SGHRS, CDR2 YFSETQ. The CDR3 runs 15 residues. V gave up 4 bases and J gave up 4 bases, with 15 bases separating them. The CDR3 region has the DNA TGCGCCAGCAGCACACAGGGATTGTCCGGAAACACCATATATTTT. Its protein product is CASSTQGLSGNTIYF.

This clonotype was found a few times. V usage is TRBV6-5 and J usage is TRBJ1-2; TRBD1 matches 11 bases. J was trimmed by 7 bases and V by 2 bases; bases with no gene match: 6. The CDR3 sequence is 15 residues long. CDR1 and CDR2 from the germline V gene are MNHEY and SVGAGI. The CDR3, as DNA: TGTGCCAGCAGTTACGCGGGACAGGGGGTTGGTGGCTACACCTTC. Amino acids: CASSYAGQGVGGYTF.

This clonotype turned up a few times. J is TRBJ1-1 and V is TRBV10-3; D may be TRBD1 (5 bases). This CDR3 comprises 15 residues. Trimming removed 4 bases at V and 1 base at J, with 13 bases between. Germline loops: CDR1 ENHRY, CDR2 SYGVKD. The CDR3 is CAISGEGRANTEAFF. The CDR3 DNA follows: TGTGCCATCAGTGGGGAGGGGCGGGCGAACACTGAAGCTTTCTTT.

This clonotype has a count of ten or more. The chain is built from TRBV6-1 and TRBJ2-3; 11 nucleotides agree with TRBD2. Germline V lookup: CDR1 MNHNS, CDR2 SASEGT. Germline trimming cut 6 bases from V and 0 bases from J; bases unmatched to any gene: 5. The CDR3 covers 16 residues. The CDR3 sequence: CASRPWTSGSTDTQYF. CDR3 nucleotides: TGTGCCAGCAGACCTTGGACTAGCGGGAGCACAGATACGCAGTATTTT.

This clonotype was counted a few times. The J gene is TRBJ2-1, the V gene TRBV19, with 7 bases fitting TRBD2. This CDR3 is 13 amino acids long. CDR1 is LNHDA and CDR2 is SQIVND in the germline V gene (reference sequence). Losses at the gene ends were 8 bases for V and 3 bases for J; bases not matched to a gene: 4. The CDR3 sequence is CASGGDVYNEQFF. Here the CDR3 DNA reads TGTGCCAGTGGGGGGGACGTCTACAATGAGCAGTTCTTC.